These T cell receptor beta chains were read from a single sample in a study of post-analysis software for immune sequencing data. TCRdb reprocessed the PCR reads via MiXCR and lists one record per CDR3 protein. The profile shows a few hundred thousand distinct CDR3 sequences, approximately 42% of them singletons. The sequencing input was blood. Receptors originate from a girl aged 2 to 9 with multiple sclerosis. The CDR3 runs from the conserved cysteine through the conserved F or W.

CDR3aa: CASSLGGISYEQYF
len: 14
j_gene: TRBJ2-7
v_gene: TRBV5-1

CDR3aa: CSVSGDLYNEQFF
len: 13
j_gene: TRBJ2-1
v_gene: TRBV29-1

CDR3aa: CATPRDKSNYGYTF
len: 14
j_gene: TRBJ1-2
v_gene: TRBV30

CDR3aa: CASSPTNEQYF
len: 11
j_gene: -
v_gene: TRBV7-2

CDR3aa: CASSQRERETQYF
len: 13
j_gene: TRBJ2-5
v_gene: TRBV27

CDR3aa: CASTGLAGFNGETQYF
len: 16
j_gene: -
v_gene: TRBV12-3/TRBV12-4

CDR3aa: CASSRIGSYNEQFF
len: 14
j_gene: TRBJ2-1
v_gene: TRBV12-3/TRBV12-4

CDR3aa: CASSRRLAGATGTQYF
len: 16
j_gene: TRBJ2-3
v_gene: TRBV3-1

CDR3aa: CASSSGAGRATYEQFF
len: 16
j_gene: TRBJ2-1
v_gene: TRBV7-9

CDR3aa: CASSSYSTGTGYNQPQHF
len: 18
j_gene: TRBJ1-5
v_gene: TRBV28

CDR3aa: CSVAGTPSSYEQYF
len: 14
j_gene: TRBJ2-7
v_gene: TRBV29-1

CDR3aa: CSAGTLRVSTDTQYF
len: 15
j_gene: TRBJ2-3
v_gene: TRBV20-1

CDR3aa: CASSQDGLPYNEQFF
len: 15
j_gene: TRBJ2-1
v_gene: TRBV4-2

CDR3aa: CASSADLMLDTQYF
len: 14
j_gene: TRBJ2-3
v_gene: TRBV9

CDR3aa: CASSLLSGGTEAFF
len: 14
j_gene: TRBJ1-1
v_gene: TRBV5-5

CDR3aa: CASSFQLAGVGDTQYF
len: 16
j_gene: TRBJ2-3
v_gene: TRBV28

CDR3aa: CASSAIAGELETQYF
len: 15
j_gene: TRBJ2-5
v_gene: TRBV7-2

CDR3aa: CASGRLAGDYEQYF
len: 14
j_gene: TRBJ2-7
v_gene: TRBV2

CDR3aa: CASSQDPLPRGSRADTQYF
len: 19
j_gene: TRBJ2-3
v_gene: TRBV3-1

CDR3aa: CASSFQGAGEQYF
len: 13
j_gene: TRBJ2-7
v_gene: TRBV12-3/TRBV12-4

CDR3aa: CSAAPGEEQYF
len: 11
j_gene: TRBJ2-4
v_gene: TRBV20-1

CDR3aa: CASSQGLAGSETGELFF
len: 17
j_gene: TRBJ2-2
v_gene: TRBV4-1

CDR3aa: CASSSYRDTYEQYF
len: 14
j_gene: TRBJ2-7
v_gene: TRBV7-9

CDR3aa: CASSQDWRGGEAVRGQYF
len: 18
j_gene: TRBJ2-5
v_gene: TRBV4-3

CDR3aa: CAGGQGQETQYF
len: 12
j_gene: TRBJ2-5
v_gene: TRBV2

CDR3aa: CASSLGRERVGTSANYGYTF
len: 20
j_gene: TRBJ1-2
v_gene: TRBV5-1

CDR3aa: CASSPAGPVNYGYTF
len: 15
j_gene: TRBJ1-2
v_gene: TRBV27

CDR3aa: CASSQEVRGIGGYTF
len: 15
j_gene: TRBJ1-2
v_gene: TRBV4-1

CDR3aa: CASSFHPGLSPNQQFF
len: 16
j_gene: TRBJ2-1
v_gene: TRBV7-3

CDR3aa: CASSQGTGSGYTF
len: 13
j_gene: TRBJ1-2
v_gene: TRBV5-1

CDR3aa: CASSLGSRARTDTQYF
len: 16
j_gene: TRBJ2-3
v_gene: TRBV7-2

CDR3aa: CASSLGFGNEQFF
len: 13
j_gene: TRBJ2-1
v_gene: TRBV7-6

CDR3aa: CASSPRMGSTDTQYF
len: 15
j_gene: TRBJ2-3
v_gene: TRBV7-2

CDR3aa: CASSPGNVEGLSYGYTF
len: 17
j_gene: TRBJ1-2
v_gene: TRBV18

CDR3aa: CASSEGLHPSNEQFF
len: 15
j_gene: TRBJ2-1
v_gene: TRBV6-1

CDR3aa: CASSGVAGVDNEQFF
len: 15
j_gene: TRBJ2-1
v_gene: TRBV5-1

CDR3aa: CASSEQGPTEAFF
len: 13
j_gene: TRBJ1-1
v_gene: TRBV21-1

CDR3aa: CASAGGRELDEQFF
len: 14
j_gene: TRBJ2-1
v_gene: TRBV6-2/TRBV6-3

CDR3aa: CASSLQRGDRGYEQYF
len: 16
j_gene: TRBJ2-7
v_gene: TRBV4-1

CDR3aa: CASSFRNSGGPGSNQPQHF
len: 19
j_gene: TRBJ1-5
v_gene: TRBV28

CDR3aa: CASSPQDTENIQYF
len: 14
j_gene: TRBJ2-4
v_gene: TRBV3-1

CDR3aa: CASRIQGANNEQFF
len: 14
j_gene: TRBJ2-1
v_gene: TRBV27